Listed here is a single TCR beta chain. These data belong to a study of OX40 agonist ivuxolimab in advanced cancers. Study-wide context: Mean age approximately 59 years, range about 23 to 80; just over 80% male.

Libraries were prepared by immunoSEQ multiplex PCR; TCRdb keeps only in-frame clonotypes and omits some of them. The top ten clones hold over 20% of a sample with about 40,000 clones, 88% of them seen once. Any history of autoimmune disease or systemic immunosuppression disqualified patients. The sampling schedule covered blood at baseline, cycle 4 day 1, and cycle 7 day 1. This CDR3 region has 13 residues. The germline V gene has CDR1 MGHDK and CDR2 SYGVNS. V was clipped by 3 bases and J by 6 bases, with 11 bases between them. V and J are TRBV25-1 and TRBJ1-1; D remains unclear. Sequenced material: CD4+ or CD8+ T cells sorted from blood, taken in a trial of the OX40 agonist ivuxolimab. This sequence originates from an adult with an advanced solid tumor such as melanoma, head and neck, liver or kidney cancer. CDR3 amino acids: CASSEPGVSEAFF. In nucleotides, the CDR3 is TGTGCCAGCAGTGAGCCCGGGGTCTCTGAAGCTTTCTTT.